This T cell receptor (beta chain) was sequenced for a study of circulating and synovial CD4+ cells in juvenile arthritis (dated by TCRdb to the mid-2010s). Concerning the study at large: TCRbeta CDR3 repertoires of circulating HLA-DR+ CD4 T cells, bulk blood CD4 T cells and synovial CD4 T cells were compared within each patient. Repertoire sequencing was performed with the aim of confirming enrichment of synovial clonotypes in a circulating synovial-like CD4 T cell subset. Paper-wide results and their limitations: Compared with bulk blood CD4 repertoires, both the synovial and the circulating pathogenic-like lymphocyte repertoires were less diverse, and some CPL samples were as oligoclonal as synovium. Overlap with synovium increased with sequencing depth, so measured shared-clonotype fractions likely underestimated the full repertoire overlap. CPL and bulk blood CD4 samples differed in T cell genome counts by at least an order of magnitude, so sample-size effects were addressed. Circulating pathogenic-like lymphocytes clustered with synovial T cells and shared a substantially higher fraction of CDR3 sequences with synovium than bulk blood. Traditional Vbeta family usage analysis did not detect the difference between circulating pathogenic-like lymphocytes and bulk blood T cells.

The method behind the library was the immunoSEQ multiplex PCR assay. An external provider performed TCRbeta CDR3 sequencing as a commercial service. The original methods were these. Productive nucleotide sequences and amino acid sequences obtained through in silico translation were used in the analyses. Diversity was quantified by Renyi entropy over a range of alpha values, with sample size equalised by taking the median of 200 repeated subsamples. Pairwise repertoire distance was calculated as one minus the Chao-modified Jaccard index, correcting for under-sampling, and used for clustering. Frequency-weighted overlap with synovial clonotypes was calculated across 200 sample sizes, using 200 draws without replacement for each, and the value reported was the one at the size of the smaller sample. TCRdb's version of the immuneACCESS table is confined to in-frame rearrangements and falls short of the full clone set. An unresolved V gene accounts for under half of the shortfall where checked; the remainder is of unknown origin. V, J and clone size are taken as reported in that table, and D and trimming were inferred from the DNA itself. The sample includes 25,000 to 35,000 clones, with 93% observed a single time. The top ten hold around 2.8% of the sample.

Note on this clone: It lacks a known antigen. No clone much larger than this one lies a single base away; base qualities are absent.

The sequenced samples came from patients who had active juvenile idiopathic arthritis. Right after thawing, the cells went straight into sorting, and Live/Dead Fixable Near-IR Stain was used to exclude dead cells. Material: CD4+ T cells from blood. The sequence derives from a human donor with juvenile idiopathic arthritis.

The CDR3 corresponds to CASSQEGQGKIAYEQYF. The DNA sequence follows: TGCGCCAGCAGTCAAGAGGGACAGGGGAAAATCGCCTACGAGCAGTACTTC. The sequence joins TRBV23-1 to TRBJ2-7; 10 nucleotides in the junction match TRBD1. TRBV23-1 is flagged as an ORF with uncertain function. After removal of 2 bases from V and 2 bases from J, the junction retains 9 bases not matched to a gene. From cysteine to phenylalanine, the CDR3 is 17 amino acids long. Solely the CDR3 DNA is kept, with 51 bases framed from the first base.